This entry is about one TCR beta chain. This record belongs to a study of blood T cell repertoires in COVID-19. Looking at the study overall: T cells, B-cell-depleted T cells, or PBMCs provided the cDNA or gDNA that served as material.

Residents of approximately 25 US areas, aged about 18 to 89 years, made up the participants. Participants reported their clinical history, and cohort assignment relied on those reports. In the original processing: It was from reference gene primer amplification that nucleated cell counts were estimated. The method was immunoSEQ multiplex PCR; TCRdb's version includes in-frame clones alone and lacks a portion of them. V, J and clone size were drawn from that table, and D and trimming were deduced from the DNA. The sample yields fewer than 250,000 clones, roughly 89% seen once. CDR1 is SQVTM and CDR2 is ANQGSEA in the germline V gene. V was clipped by 4 bases and J by 3 bases, with 10 bases between them. The CDR3 extends over 13 amino acids.

This clonotype originated in a woman aged 25-40 years with acute COVID-19. This chain uses TRBV29-1 with TRBJ1-5; D is possibly TRBD1 (5 bases). Sequenced sample: PBMCs or T cells enriched from blood (not recorded which). In DNA, the CDR3 is TGCAGCGTTGCCGGACATTTCAATCAGCCCCAGCATTTT. Its translation is CSVAGHFNQPQHF.